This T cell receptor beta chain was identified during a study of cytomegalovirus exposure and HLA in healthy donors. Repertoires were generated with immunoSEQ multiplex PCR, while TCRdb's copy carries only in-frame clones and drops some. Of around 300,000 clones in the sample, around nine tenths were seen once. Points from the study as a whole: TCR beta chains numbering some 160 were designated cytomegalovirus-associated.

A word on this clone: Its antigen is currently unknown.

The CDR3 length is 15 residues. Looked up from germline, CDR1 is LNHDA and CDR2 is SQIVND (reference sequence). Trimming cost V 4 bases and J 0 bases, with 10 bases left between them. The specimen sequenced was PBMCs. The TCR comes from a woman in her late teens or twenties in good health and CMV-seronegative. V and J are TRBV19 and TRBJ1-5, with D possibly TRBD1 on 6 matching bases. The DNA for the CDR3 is TGTGCCAGTAGTACCCGACAGGATAGCAATCAGCCCCAGCATTTT. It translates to CASSTRQDSNQPQHF. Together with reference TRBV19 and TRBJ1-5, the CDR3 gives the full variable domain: DGGITQSPKYLFRKEGQNVTLSCEQNLNHDAMYWYRQDPGQGLRLIYYSQIVNDFQKGDIAEGYSVSREKKESFPLTVTSAQKNPTAFYLCASSTRQDSNQPQHFGDGTRLSIL.